These T cell receptor beta chains were read from a single sample in a study of blood T cell repertoires in COVID-19. Clones were sequenced by immunoSEQ multiplex PCR, and TCRdb holds only the in-frame ones, with some missing. The sample gives approximately 280,000 clones, 65% to 85% of which show up once; almost 1.5% is in the top ten. Source material: peripheral blood. The receptors here all came from a human donor with COVID-19, enrolled during active disease. The donor label of this sample is uncertain. CDR3s include the opening cysteine and the closing phenylalanine or tryptophan. Fields, in order: V gene, clone size, D gene, J gene, CDR3 DNA, CDR3 protein. A D gene is named only where the DNA matches it firmly. Size is omitted from some rows. Given values are once, few, many or a class for expanded clones.

v_call: TRBV18; clone_size: -; d_call: TRBD1; j_call: TRBJ1-1; cdr3_nt: TGTGCCAGCTCCCCTGGACAGGTCTTAGCTGAAGCTTTCTTT; cdr3_aa: CASSPGQVLAEAFF
v_call: TRBV29-1; clone_size: once; d_call: TRBD1; j_call: TRBJ2-2; cdr3_nt: TGCAGCGTTGAAAGAATACGTGGGACAGGGGGTTCCGGGGAGCTGTTTTTT; cdr3_aa: CSVERIRGTGGSGELFF
v_call: TRBV6-5; clone_size: -; d_call: -; j_call: TRBJ1-1; cdr3_nt: TGTGCCAGCAGTTACGGTCGAGGCACTGAAGCTTTCTTT; cdr3_aa: CASSYGRGTEAFF
v_call: TRBV11-2; clone_size: -; d_call: -; j_call: TRBJ2-1; cdr3_nt: TGTGCCAGCAGCTTAGAGAGGAGCGGGGAGCAGTTCTTC; cdr3_aa: CASSLERSGEQFF
v_call: TRBV7-3; clone_size: once; d_call: TRBD2; j_call: TRBJ2-7; cdr3_nt: TGTGCCAGCAGCTCTAGCGGGGCTCAGTTCTACGAGCAGTACTTC; cdr3_aa: CASSSSGAQFYEQYF
v_call: TRBV4-3; clone_size: -; d_call: TRBD2; j_call: TRBJ2-2; cdr3_nt: TGCGCCAGCAGCCAAGATACGCCGAGCGGGAGAATGTTGAACACCGGGGAGCTGTTTTTT; cdr3_aa: CASSQDTPSGRMLNTGELFF
v_call: TRBV6-5; clone_size: once; d_call: -; j_call: TRBJ1-4; cdr3_nt: TGTGCCAGCAGGGCACAGGGTGCTAATGAAAAACTGTTTTTT; cdr3_aa: CASRAQGANEKLFF
v_call: TRBV28; clone_size: -; d_call: -; j_call: TRBJ1-5; cdr3_nt: TGTGCCAGCAGTTTACGGGGGGCGTATAGTCAGCCCCAGCATTTT; cdr3_aa: CASSLRGAYSQPQHF
v_call: TRBV7-8; clone_size: -; d_call: TRBD1; j_call: TRBJ1-5; cdr3_nt: TGTGCCAGCAGCTCCTCGACAGGGGGAATTGCGGATCAGCCCCAGCATTTT; cdr3_aa: CASSSSTGGIADQPQHF
v_call: TRBV19; clone_size: -; d_call: -; j_call: TRBJ1-5; cdr3_nt: TGTGCCAGTAGTATAAGTTCGGGTGAGCCCCAGCATTTT; cdr3_aa: CASSISSGEPQHF
v_call: TRBV19; clone_size: -; d_call: -; j_call: TRBJ1-5; cdr3_nt: TGTGCCAGTAGGGGCAGCAATAGCAATCAGCCCCAGCATTTT; cdr3_aa: CASRGSNSNQPQHF
v_call: TRBV29-1; clone_size: -; d_call: TRBD1; j_call: TRBJ2-5; cdr3_nt: TGCAGCGCCAGTAAGCGGGACAGGGGCCAAGAGACCCAGTACTTC; cdr3_aa: CSASKRDRGQETQYF
v_call: TRBV28; clone_size: -; d_call: -; j_call: TRBJ2-7; cdr3_nt: TGTGCCAGCAGGGGCGGGGACAGAACCTACGAGCAGTACTTC; cdr3_aa: CASRGGDRTYEQYF
v_call: TRBV3-1/TRBV3-2; clone_size: -; d_call: -; j_call: TRBJ2-1; cdr3_nt: TGTGCCAGCAGTTACAGGGGACTGACGACTCCCGAGCAGTTCTTC; cdr3_aa: CASSYRGLTTPEQFF
v_call: TRBV7-9; clone_size: -; d_call: TRBD1; j_call: TRBJ1-2; cdr3_nt: TGTGCCAGCAGCTCCAGGACAGGGGGCGCAGGGAACTATGGCTACACCTTC; cdr3_aa: CASSSRTGGAGNYGYTF
v_call: TRBV7-7; clone_size: -; d_call: TRBD1; j_call: TRBJ2-1; cdr3_nt: TGTGCTAGCAGCTTACAGGGGGGCTCCTACAATGAGCAGTTCTTC; cdr3_aa: CASSLQGGSYNEQFF
v_call: TRBV27; clone_size: -; d_call: -; j_call: TRBJ2-7; cdr3_nt: TGTGCCAGCAGTAAAATGGCGGGACGGGCCTACGAGCAGTACTTC; cdr3_aa: CASSKMAGRAYEQYF
v_call: TRBV6-5; clone_size: few; d_call: TRBD2; j_call: TRBJ2-3; cdr3_nt: TGTGCCAGCAGTTACACTAGCGGGAGGTTAGATACGCAGTATTTT; cdr3_aa: CASSYTSGRLDTQYF
v_call: TRBV28; clone_size: once; d_call: -; j_call: TRBJ2-2; cdr3_nt: TGTGCCCTAGAAACCGGGGAGCTGTTTTTT; cdr3_aa: CALETGELFF
v_call: TRBV6-5; clone_size: -; d_call: -; j_call: TRBJ2-2; cdr3_nt: TGTGCCAGCACGGTGGTGAACACCGGGGAGCTGTTTTTT; cdr3_aa: CASTVVNTGELFF
v_call: TRBV19; clone_size: -; d_call: TRBD1; j_call: TRBJ2-2; cdr3_nt: TGTGCCACCCGTAGGGCCCCAACAGGGGTGATCGGGGAGCTGTTTTTT; cdr3_aa: CATRRAPTGVIGELFF
v_call: TRBV20-1; clone_size: -; d_call: -; j_call: TRBJ2-7; cdr3_nt: TGCAGTGCCACACACAAGTACGAGCAGTACTTC; cdr3_aa: CSATHKYEQYF
v_call: TRBV19; clone_size: -; d_call: -; j_call: TRBJ2-7; cdr3_nt: TGTGCCAGTAAAGCGGGCCATGTATTCTACGAGCAGTACTTC; cdr3_aa: CASKAGHVFYEQYF
v_call: TRBV3-1/TRBV3-2; clone_size: -; d_call: -; j_call: TRBJ2-7; cdr3_nt: TGTGCCAGCAGCCAAACGGAAAGATCGGGTTACGAGCAGTACTTC; cdr3_aa: CASSQTERSGYEQYF
v_call: TRBV18; clone_size: once; d_call: -; j_call: TRBJ2-7; cdr3_nt: TGTGCCAGCTCACCGTCGGACAGTTTCTACGAGCAGTACTTC; cdr3_aa: CASSPSDSFYEQYF
v_call: TRBV29-1; clone_size: -; d_call: -; j_call: TRBJ1-2; cdr3_nt: TGCAGCGTTGAGGCCTTACTACTAGAGGGGGAATCTGGCTACACCTTC; cdr3_aa: CSVEALLLEGESGYTF
v_call: TRBV2; clone_size: -; d_call: TRBD1; j_call: TRBJ1-5; cdr3_nt: TGTGCCAGCAGGGGACAGGGCGGTCAGCCCCAGCATTTT; cdr3_aa: CASRGQGGQPQHF
v_call: TRBV19; clone_size: -; d_call: TRBD1; j_call: TRBJ2-3; cdr3_nt: TGTGCCAGCTCCGAGGGGGCCACAGATACGCAGTATTTT; cdr3_aa: CASSEGATDTQYF
v_call: TRBV4-3; clone_size: -; d_call: TRBD1; j_call: TRBJ1-2; cdr3_nt: TGCGCCAGCAGCCAGGGACAGGGGAGCAACAACTATGGCTACACCTTC; cdr3_aa: CASSQGQGSNNYGYTF